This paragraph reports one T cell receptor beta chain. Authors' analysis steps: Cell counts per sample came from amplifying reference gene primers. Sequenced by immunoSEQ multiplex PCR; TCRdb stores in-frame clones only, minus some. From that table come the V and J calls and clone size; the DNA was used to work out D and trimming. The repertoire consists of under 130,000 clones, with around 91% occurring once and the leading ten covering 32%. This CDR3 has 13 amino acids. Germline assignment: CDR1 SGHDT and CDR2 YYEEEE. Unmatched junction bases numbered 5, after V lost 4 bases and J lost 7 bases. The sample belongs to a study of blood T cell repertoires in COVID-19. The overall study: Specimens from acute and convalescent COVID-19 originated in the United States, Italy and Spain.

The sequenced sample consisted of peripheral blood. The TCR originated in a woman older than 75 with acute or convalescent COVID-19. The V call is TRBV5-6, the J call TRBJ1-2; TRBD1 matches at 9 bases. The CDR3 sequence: CASSMDRGSGYTF. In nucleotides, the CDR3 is TGTGCCAGCAGCATGGACAGGGGTAGTGGCTACACCTTC.